This T cell receptor beta chain was obtained from a study of CD8+CD57+ T cells in acquired aplastic anemia. J gave up 4 bases and V 4 bases, and 11 bases lay outside the gene matches. Germline-derived CDR1 and CDR2 are KGHDR and SFDVKD. The CDR3 contains 17 residues. Genomic DNA acted as the template from which TCR beta VDJ combination and CDR3 sequence profiling were carried out. TCRdb processed the reads anew with MiXCR; each CDR3 protein has one entry. The sample shows about 190,000 distinct CDR3 sequences, about three fifths of them seen only once. This TCR derives from a human donor with severe aplastic anemia or a healthy control (not recorded which). The gene calls are TRBV24-1 and TRBJ2-1; 8 bases match TRBD2. Material for sequencing was sorted CD4+, CD8+, or CD8+CD57+ T cells (not recorded which) from PBMCs. The CDR3: CATSDPRGSGAYNEQFF. For the CDR3, the DNA is TGTGCCACCAGTGACCCCCGGGGTAGCGGGGCTTACAATGAGCAGTTCTTC.